This T cell receptor beta chain was sequenced for a study of blood T cell repertoires in COVID-19. Generated by immunoSEQ multiplex PCR, the TCRdb table keeps only in-frame clones and is missing some. The profile shows about 95,000 clones, approximately 91% of them singletons. The CDR3 runs to 15 residues. Germline loops: CDR1 SGHRS, CDR2 YFSETQ. The V end was cut by 1 base, the J end by 7 bases, with 15 bases between. The TCR sequence derives from a man aged 60 to 75 with COVID-19, enrolled during active disease. The material sequenced was peripheral blood. The rearrangement joins TRBV5-1 to TRBJ2-1; D is perhaps TRBD1 (6 bases). CDR3 region: CASSLLTGWENEQFF. CDR3 coding DNA: TGCGCCAGCAGCTTGCTCACAGGGTGGGAGAATGAGCAGTTCTTC.